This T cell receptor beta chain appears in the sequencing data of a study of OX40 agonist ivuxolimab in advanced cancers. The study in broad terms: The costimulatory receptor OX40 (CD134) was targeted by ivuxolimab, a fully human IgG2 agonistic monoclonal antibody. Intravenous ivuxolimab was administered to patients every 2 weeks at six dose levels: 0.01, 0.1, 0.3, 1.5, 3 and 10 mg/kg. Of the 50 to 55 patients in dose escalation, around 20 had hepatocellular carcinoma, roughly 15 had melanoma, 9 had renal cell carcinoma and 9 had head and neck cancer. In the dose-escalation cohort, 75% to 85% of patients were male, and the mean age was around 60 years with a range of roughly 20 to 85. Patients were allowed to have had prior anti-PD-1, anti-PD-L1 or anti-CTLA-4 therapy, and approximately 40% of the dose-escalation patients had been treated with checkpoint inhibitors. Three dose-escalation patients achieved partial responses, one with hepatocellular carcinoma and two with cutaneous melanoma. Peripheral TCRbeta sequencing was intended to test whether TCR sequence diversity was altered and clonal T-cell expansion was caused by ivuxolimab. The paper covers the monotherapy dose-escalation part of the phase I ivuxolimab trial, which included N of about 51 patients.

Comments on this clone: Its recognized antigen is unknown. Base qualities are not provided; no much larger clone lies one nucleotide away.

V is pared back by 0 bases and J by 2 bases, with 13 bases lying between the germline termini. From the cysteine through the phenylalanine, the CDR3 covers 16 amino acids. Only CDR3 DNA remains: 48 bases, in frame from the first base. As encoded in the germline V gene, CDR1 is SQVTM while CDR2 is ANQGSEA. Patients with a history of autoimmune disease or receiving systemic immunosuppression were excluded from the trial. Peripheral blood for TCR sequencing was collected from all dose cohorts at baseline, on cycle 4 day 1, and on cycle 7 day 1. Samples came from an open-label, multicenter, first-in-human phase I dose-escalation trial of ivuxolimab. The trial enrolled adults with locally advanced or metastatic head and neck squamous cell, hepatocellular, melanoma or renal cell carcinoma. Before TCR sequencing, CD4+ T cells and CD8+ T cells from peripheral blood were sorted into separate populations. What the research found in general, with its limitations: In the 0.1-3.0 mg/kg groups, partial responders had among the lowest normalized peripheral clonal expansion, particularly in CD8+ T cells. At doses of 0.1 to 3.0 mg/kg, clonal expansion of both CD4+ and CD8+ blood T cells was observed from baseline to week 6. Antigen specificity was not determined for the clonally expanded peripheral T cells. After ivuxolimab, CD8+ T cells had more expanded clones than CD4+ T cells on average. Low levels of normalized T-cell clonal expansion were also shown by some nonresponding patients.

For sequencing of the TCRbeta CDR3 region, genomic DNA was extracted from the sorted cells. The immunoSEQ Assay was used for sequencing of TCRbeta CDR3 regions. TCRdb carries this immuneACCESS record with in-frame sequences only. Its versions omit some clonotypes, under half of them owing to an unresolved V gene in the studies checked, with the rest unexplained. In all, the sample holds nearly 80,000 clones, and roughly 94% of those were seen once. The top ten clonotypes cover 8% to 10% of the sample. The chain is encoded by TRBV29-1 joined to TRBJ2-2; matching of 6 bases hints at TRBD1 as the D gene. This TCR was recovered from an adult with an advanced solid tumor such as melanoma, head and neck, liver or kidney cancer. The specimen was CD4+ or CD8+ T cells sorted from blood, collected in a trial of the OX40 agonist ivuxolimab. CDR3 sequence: CSVEDRRTANTGELFF. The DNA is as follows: TGCAGCGTTGAAGATCGAAGGACAGCAAACACCGGGGAGCTGTTTTTT.